This T cell receptor beta chain was captured by sequencing in a study of cytomegalovirus exposure and HLA in healthy donors. Points from the study as a whole: The study recorded about 150 TCR beta chains that were cytomegalovirus-associated. Analyzed later, association rates of TCRs varied across HLA loci, with DRB1 most and HLA-C fewest.

The CDR3 loop spans 15 amino acids. Trimming left V 4 bases short and J 5 bases short, with 16 bases between. CDR1 is SGHRS and CDR2 is YFSETQ in the germline V gene. PCR used 60 Vbeta primers and 13 Jbeta primers. Assay: immunoSEQ multiplex PCR; the TCRdb copy retains only in-frame clones and omits some. The sample totals just over 150,000 clones; its top ten clones hold 1% to 1.5%. With respect to this clone: Its antigen remains unidentified.

The sequencing input was PBMCs. The receptor's source is a woman aged 60-70 years in good health and CMV-seronegative. The chain combines TRBV5-1 with TRBJ2-1; unclear D gene. CDR3 in amino acids: CASSPRQLMDNEQFF. The CDR3 nucleotides are TGCGCCAGCAGCCCACGCCAGTTAATGGACAATGAGCAGTTCTTC.